The T cell receptor beta chain described here comes from a study of T cell responses to AZD1222 COVID-19 vaccine. Study results and caveats: It was only a handful of AZD1222 recipients who were seropositive at baseline. Clonal diversity may have been underestimated in mostly white British donors.

V was pared by 3 bases and J by 3 bases, with 0 bases of the junction left unmatched. Germline values: CDR1 LNHDA, CDR2 SQIVND (reference sequence). This CDR3 comprises 16 residues. Comments on this clone: Its specificity is not known.

TCRdb's copy holds only in-frame clones and misses some; the assay was immunoSEQ multiplex PCR. Found here are some 190,000 clones, about 95% of them singletons; the top ten hold approximately 1.5%. The sample consisted of peripheral blood, taken 28 days after the second dose of the MenACWY control vaccine. The source of this sequence is an adult who received the MenACWY meningococcal vaccine as a control. The V call is TRBV19, the J call TRBJ2-1; TRBD2 agrees at 15 bases. The CDR3 spells CASSMGLAGGYNEQFF. The DNA for the CDR3 is TGTGCCAGTAGTATGGGACTAGCGGGAGGCTACAATGAGCAGTTCTTC.